This TCR beta chain was found in a study of cytomegalovirus exposure and HLA in healthy donors. It was with 60 Vbeta and 13 Jbeta primers that the PCR ran. Under the authors' procedure: An analysis performed later counted 72 million or so unique TCR beta chains (approximately 10 million of them shared). Sequencing was performed with immunoSEQ multiplex PCR; in TCRdb, only in-frame clones are kept and a portion is missing. The V and J calls and clone size are taken from that table; D and trimming were inferred from the DNA. The sample records 100,000 to 150,000 clones, 83% being singletons. On this clone itself: Antigen: not known.

Broader study findings: One later analysis reportedly identified an Asian-associated ancestry cluster that showed fewer N-insertions than the roughly 640-donor mean. An assumption of roughly uniform sequencing depth across donors underlay the presence/absence analyses.

The CDR3 length is 17 residues. The germline CDR1 and CDR2 sequences are SGDLS and YYNGEE. The ends lost 0 bases at V and 0 bases at J; junction bases unmatched: 7. The material sequenced was PBMCs. The TCR sequence derives from a woman aged 40 to 50 in good health and CMV-seropositive. V is TRBV9 and J is TRBJ2-7; the match to TRBD2 covers 9 bases. The CDR3 protein is CASSVDPAGGISYEQYF. In DNA form, the CDR3 reads TGTGCCAGCAGCGTAGATCCAGCGGGAGGAATCTCCTACGAGCAGTACTTC.